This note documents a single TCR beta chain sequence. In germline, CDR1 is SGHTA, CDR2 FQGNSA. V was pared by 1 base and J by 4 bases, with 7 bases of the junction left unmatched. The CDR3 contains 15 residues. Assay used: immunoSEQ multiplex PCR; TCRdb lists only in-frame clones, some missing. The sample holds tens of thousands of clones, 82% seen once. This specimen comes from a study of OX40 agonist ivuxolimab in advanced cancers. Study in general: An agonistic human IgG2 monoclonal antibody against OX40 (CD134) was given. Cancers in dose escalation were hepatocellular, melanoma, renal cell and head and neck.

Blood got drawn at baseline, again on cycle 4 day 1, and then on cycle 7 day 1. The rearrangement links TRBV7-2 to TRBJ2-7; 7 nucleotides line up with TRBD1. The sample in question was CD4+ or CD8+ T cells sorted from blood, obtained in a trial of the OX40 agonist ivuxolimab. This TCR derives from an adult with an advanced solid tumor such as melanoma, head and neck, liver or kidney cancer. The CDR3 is CASSLEGGAKYEQYF. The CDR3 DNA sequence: TGTGCCAGCAGCTTAGAAGGGGGCGCGAAGTACGAGCAGTACTTC.